This TCR beta chain comes out of a study of T-cell reconstitution after alpha-beta-depleted transplantation in children (dated by TCRdb to the mid-2010s). Background on the whole study: T-cell immune reconstitution after TCRalphabeta/CD19-depleted allogeneic hematopoietic cell transplantation in children was quantitatively tracked in the study by means of TCR repertoire profiling.

The treatment or condition tag for this specimen amounts to: allogeneic hematopoietic cell transplantation with graft depleted of TCRalphabeta T cells and CD19 B cells. Transplant recipients were children who received TCRalphabeta/CD19-depleted allogeneic hematopoietic cell grafts. Trimming at the junction amounts to 3 bases on V and 2 bases on J, and the germline ends lie 13 bases apart. The CDR3, cysteine through phenylalanine, is 15 amino acids long. Just CDR3 DNA is preserved here, 45 bases in frame from base 1. The germline V gene encodes CDR1 ENHRY and CDR2 SYGVKD. Libraries were constructed by PCR. Sequencing used an Illumina HiSeq 2500. To normalize quantification of the TCRbeta repertoire, the TCR libraries were built with molecular barcoding that relied on unique molecular identifiers. The public reads were run again by TCRdb, first through fastp at Q25 and then through MiXCR, and only productive beta chains were kept. Rows merge per CDR3 protein into single entries with the most common DNA and genes. The sample table records under 300,000 distinct CDR3 sequences; around 10% of these occur just once. The ten largest account for less than 25% of the sample.

This clonotype was recorded at least ten times. Its antigen is currently not known. No much larger clone is present one base from it, and per-base qualities are unavailable. Study-level results and caveats: The apparently early recovery of alphabetaT-cell counts about two months after transplant reportedly depended on only several hundred rapidly expanded clones that came from non-depleted graft cells. Over subsequent months, a decline in hyperexpanded clone frequencies was noted, and after one year, T-cell counts and TCRbeta diversity were mostly ascribed to newly produced T cells. In some patients, the high TCRbeta diversity seen at day 60 was put down to recipient T cells and intrathymic progenitors that had survived conditioning.

The origin of this receptor is a male patient between 2 and 15 years old who had a stem cell transplant for chronic granulomatous disease, so the T cells may come from the graft donor. The sequenced sample was peripheral blood, obtained 180 days after TCRalphabeta/CD19-depleted stem cell transplant. This chain joins TRBV10-3 to TRBJ2-5, with the identity of the D gene unclear. The DNA sequence follows: TGTGCCATCAGTGACCCCCTAGGCAGACAAGAGACCCAGTACTTC. This codes for CAISDPLGRQETQYF.